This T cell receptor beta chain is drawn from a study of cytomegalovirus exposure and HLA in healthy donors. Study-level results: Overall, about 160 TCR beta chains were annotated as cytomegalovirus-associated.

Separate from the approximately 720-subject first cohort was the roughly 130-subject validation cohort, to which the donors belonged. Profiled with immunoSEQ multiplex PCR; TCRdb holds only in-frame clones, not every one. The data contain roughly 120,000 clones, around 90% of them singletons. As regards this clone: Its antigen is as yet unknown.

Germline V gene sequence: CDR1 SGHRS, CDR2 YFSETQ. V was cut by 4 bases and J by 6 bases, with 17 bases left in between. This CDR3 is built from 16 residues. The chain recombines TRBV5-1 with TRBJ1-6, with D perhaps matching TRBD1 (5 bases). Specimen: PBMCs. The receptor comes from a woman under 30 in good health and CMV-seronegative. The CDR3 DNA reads TGCGCCAGCAGCCGTCTTATTGGGGCAGTTAATTCACCCCTCCACTTT. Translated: CASSRLIGAVNSPLHF.